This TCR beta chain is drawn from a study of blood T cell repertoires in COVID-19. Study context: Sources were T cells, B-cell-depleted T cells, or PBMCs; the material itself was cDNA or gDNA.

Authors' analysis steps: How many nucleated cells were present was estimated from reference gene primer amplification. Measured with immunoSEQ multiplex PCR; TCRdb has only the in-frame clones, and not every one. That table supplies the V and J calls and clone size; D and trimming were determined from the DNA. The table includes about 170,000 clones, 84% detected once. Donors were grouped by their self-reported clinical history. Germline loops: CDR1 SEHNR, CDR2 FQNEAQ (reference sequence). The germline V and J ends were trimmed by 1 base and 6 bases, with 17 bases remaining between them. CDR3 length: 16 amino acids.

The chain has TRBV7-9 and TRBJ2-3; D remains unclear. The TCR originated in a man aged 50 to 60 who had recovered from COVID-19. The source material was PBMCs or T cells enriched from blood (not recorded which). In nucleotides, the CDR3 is TGTGCCAGCAGCTTAGTCTATTCCCGCACCGCCGATACGCAGTATTTT. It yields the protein CASSLVYSRTADTQYF. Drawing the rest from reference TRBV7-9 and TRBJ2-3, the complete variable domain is DTGVSQNPRHKITKRGQNVTFRCDPISEHNRLYWYRQTLGQGPEFLTYFQNEAQLEKSRLLSDRFSAERPKGSFSTLEIQRTEQGDSAMYLCASSLVYSRTADTQYFGPGTRLTVL.